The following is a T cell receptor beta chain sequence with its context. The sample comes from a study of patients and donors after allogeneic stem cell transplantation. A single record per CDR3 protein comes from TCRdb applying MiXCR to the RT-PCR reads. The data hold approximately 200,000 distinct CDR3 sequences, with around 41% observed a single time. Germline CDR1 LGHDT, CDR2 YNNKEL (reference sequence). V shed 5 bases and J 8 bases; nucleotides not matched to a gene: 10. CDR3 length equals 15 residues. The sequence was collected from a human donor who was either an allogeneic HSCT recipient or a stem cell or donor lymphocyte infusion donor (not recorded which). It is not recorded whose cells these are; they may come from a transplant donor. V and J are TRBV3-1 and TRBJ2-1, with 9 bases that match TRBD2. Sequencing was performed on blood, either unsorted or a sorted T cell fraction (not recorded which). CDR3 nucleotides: TGTGCCAGCAGCGTTAGCGGGAGTTGGGGCGATGAGCAGTTCTTC. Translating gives CASSVSGSWGDEQFF.